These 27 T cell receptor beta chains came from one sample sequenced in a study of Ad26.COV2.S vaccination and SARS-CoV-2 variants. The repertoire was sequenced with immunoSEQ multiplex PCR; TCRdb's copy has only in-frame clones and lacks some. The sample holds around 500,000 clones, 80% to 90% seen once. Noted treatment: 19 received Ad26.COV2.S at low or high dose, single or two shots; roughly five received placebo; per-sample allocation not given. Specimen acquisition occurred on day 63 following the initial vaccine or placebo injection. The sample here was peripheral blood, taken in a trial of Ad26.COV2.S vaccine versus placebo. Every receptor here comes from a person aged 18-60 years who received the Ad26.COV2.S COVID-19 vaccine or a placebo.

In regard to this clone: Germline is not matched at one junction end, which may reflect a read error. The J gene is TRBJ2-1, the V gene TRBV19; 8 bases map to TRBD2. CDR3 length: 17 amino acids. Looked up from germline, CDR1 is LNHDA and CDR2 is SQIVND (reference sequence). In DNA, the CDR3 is TGTGCCAGTAGTCCCACTAGCGGACCTCATTCCTTCAATGAGCAGTTCTTC. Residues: CASSPTSGPHSFNEQFF.

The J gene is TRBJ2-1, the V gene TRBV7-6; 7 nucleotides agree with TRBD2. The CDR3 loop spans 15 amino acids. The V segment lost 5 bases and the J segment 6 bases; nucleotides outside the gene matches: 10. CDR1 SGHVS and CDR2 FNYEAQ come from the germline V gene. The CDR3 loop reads CASSPWDYTTNEQFF. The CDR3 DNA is TGTGCCAGCAGCCCCTGGGACTATACAACCAATGAGCAGTTCTTC.

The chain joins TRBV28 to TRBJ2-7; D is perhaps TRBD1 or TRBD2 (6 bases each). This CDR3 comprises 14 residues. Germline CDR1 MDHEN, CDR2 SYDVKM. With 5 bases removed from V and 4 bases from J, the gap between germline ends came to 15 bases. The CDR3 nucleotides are TGTGCCAGCAGTCCCGGCGGGACAAGATACGAGCAGTACTTC. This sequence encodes CASSPGGTRYEQYF.

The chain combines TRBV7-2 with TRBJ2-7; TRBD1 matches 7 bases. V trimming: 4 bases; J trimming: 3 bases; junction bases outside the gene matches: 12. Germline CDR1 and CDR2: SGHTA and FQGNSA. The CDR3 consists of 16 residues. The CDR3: CASSSSPDRVNYEQYF. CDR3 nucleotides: TGTGCCAGCAGCTCGAGCCCCGACAGGGTTAACTACGAGCAGTACTTC. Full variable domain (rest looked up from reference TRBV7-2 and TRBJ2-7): GAGVSQSPSNKVTEKGKDVELRCDPISGHTALYWYRQSLGQGLEFLIYFQGNSAPDKSGLPSDRFSAERTGGSVSTLTIQRTQQEDSAVYLCASSSSPDRVNYEQYFGPGTRLTVT.

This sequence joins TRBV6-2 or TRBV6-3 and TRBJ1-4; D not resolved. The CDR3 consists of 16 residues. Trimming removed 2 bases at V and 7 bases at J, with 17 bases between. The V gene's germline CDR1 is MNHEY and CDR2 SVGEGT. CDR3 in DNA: TGTGCCAGCAGTTACGAAGGACCGAGCTTCGGTGAAAAACTGTTTTTT. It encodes CASSYEGPSFGEKLFF.

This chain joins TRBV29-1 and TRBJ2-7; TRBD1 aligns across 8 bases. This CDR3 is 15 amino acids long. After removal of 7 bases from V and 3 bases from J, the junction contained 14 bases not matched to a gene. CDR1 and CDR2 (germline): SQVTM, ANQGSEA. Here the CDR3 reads CSASGARGPIYEQYF. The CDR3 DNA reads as TGCAGCGCCTCGGGGGCCAGGGGGCCAATCTACGAGCAGTACTTC.

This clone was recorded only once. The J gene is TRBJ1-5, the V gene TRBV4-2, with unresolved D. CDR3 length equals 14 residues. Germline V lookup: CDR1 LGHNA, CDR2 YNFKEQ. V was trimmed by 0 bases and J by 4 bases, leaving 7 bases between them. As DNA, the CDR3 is TGTGCCAGCAGCCAAGATCGGAGAAATCAGCCCCAGCATTTT. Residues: CASSQDRRNQPQHF.

The CDR3 DNA follows: TGCAGCGGCCGATATGACCCGAACACCGGGGAGCTGTTTTTT. Amino acids: CSGRYDPNTGELFF. This chain links TRBV29-1 with TRBJ2-2; no clear D gene. Germline CDR1 and CDR2: SQVTM and ANQGSEA. The CDR3 contains 14 residues. V lost 7 bases, J lost 0 bases, and 12 bases lay in between.

The CDR3 here is CASSPTTGGLHETQYF. CDR3 in DNA: TGTGCCAGCAGCCCGACGACAGGGGGCCTCCACGAGACCCAGTACTTC. The chain has TRBV28 and TRBJ2-5, with 10 bases lining up with TRBD1. The CDR3 runs 16 residues. J was trimmed by 5 bases and V by 6 bases; bases with no gene match: 12. The germline V gene has CDR1 MDHEN and CDR2 SYDVKM.

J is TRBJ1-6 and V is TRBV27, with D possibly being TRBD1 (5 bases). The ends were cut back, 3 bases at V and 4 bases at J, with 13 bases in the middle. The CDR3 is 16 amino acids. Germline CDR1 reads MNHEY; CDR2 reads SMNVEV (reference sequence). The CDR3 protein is CASSFSPGLYNSPLHF. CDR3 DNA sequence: TGTGCCAGCAGTTTCTCGCCGGGACTTTATAATTCACCCCTCCACTTT.

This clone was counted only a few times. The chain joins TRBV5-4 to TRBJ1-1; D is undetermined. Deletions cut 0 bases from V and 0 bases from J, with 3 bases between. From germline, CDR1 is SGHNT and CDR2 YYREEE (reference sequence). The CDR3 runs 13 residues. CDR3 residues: CASSLVMNTEAFF. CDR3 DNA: TGTGCCAGCAGCTTGGTTATGAACACTGAAGCTTTCTTT.

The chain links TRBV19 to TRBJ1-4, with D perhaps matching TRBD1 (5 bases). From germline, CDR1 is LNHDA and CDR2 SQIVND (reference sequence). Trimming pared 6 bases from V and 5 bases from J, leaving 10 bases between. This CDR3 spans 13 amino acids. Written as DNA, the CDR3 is TGTGCCAGTAGCGGGACGGTGAATGAAAAACTGTTTTTT. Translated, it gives CASSGTVNEKLFF.

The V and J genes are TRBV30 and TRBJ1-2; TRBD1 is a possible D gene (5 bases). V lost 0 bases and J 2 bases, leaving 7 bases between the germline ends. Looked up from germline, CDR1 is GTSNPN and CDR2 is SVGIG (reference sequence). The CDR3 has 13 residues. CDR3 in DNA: TGTGCCTGGAGTGTACAGGTCAACTATGGCTACACCTTC. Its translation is CAWSVQVNYGYTF.

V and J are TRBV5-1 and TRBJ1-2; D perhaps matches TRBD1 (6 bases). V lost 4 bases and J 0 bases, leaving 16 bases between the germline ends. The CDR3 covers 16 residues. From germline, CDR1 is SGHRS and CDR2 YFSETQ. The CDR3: CASSGGLQASNYGYTF. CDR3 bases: TGCGCCAGCAGCGGGGGCCTACAGGCTTCTAACTATGGCTACACCTTC.

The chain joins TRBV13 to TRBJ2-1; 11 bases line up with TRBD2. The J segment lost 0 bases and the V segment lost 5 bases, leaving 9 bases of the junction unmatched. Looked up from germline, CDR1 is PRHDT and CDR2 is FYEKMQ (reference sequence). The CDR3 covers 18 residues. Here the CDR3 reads CASSAPGGTSGSYNEQFF. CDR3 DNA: TGTGCCAGCAGCGCCCCCGGGGGGACTAGCGGCTCCTACAATGAGCAGTTCTTC.

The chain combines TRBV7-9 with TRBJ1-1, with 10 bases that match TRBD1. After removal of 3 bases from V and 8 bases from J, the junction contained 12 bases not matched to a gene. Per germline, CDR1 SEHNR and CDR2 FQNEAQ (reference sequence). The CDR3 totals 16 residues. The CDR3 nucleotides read TGTGCCAGCAGCTTCCCCGGGACAGGGGATGGTGGAGAAGCTTTCTTT. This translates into CASSFPGTGDGGEAFF.

CDR3 DNA: TGTGCCACTCGTGGGGACCGTCCGCAAGAGACCCAGTACTTC. Amino acid sequence: CATRGDRPQETQYF. V usage is TRBV6-5 and J usage is TRBJ2-5; TRBD1 or TRBD2 may be the D gene (5 bases each). This CDR3 has 14 residues. Looked up from germline, CDR1 is MNHEY and CDR2 is SVGAGI. The ends were cut back, 10 bases at V and 2 bases at J, with 17 bases in the middle.

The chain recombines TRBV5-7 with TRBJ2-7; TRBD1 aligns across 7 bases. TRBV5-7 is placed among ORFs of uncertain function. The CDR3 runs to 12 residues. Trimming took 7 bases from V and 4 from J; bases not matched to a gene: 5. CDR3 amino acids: CASRKGAYEQYF. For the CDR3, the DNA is TGTGCCAGCCGAAAGGGGGCGTACGAGCAGTACTTC.

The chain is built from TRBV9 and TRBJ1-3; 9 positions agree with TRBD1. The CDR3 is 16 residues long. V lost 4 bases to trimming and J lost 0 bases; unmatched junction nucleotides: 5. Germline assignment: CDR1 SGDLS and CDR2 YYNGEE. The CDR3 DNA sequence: TGTGCCAGCAGCTCACACAGGGGGCCCTCTGGAAACACCATATATTTT. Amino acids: CASSSHRGPSGNTIYF.

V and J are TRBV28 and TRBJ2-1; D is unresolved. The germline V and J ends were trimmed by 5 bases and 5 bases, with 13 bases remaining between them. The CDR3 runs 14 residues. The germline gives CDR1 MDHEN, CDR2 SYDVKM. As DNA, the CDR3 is TGTGCCAGCAGTGGGCGGCCCGATAACAATGAGCAGTTCTTC. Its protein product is CASSGRPDNNEQFF.

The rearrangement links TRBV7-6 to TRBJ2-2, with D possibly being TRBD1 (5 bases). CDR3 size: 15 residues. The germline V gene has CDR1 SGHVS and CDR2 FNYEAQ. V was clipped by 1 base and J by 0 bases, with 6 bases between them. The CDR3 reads CASSLGTPNTGELFF. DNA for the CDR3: TGTGCCAGCAGCTTAGGGACACCGAACACCGGGGAGCTGTTTTTT.

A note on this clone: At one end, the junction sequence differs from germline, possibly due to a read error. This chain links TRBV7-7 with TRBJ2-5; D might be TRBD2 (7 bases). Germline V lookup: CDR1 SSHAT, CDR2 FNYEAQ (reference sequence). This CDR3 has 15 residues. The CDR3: CASSLRGAREETQYF. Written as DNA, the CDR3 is TGTGCTAGCAGTCTACGGGGGGCGCGGGAAGAGACCCAGTACTTC.

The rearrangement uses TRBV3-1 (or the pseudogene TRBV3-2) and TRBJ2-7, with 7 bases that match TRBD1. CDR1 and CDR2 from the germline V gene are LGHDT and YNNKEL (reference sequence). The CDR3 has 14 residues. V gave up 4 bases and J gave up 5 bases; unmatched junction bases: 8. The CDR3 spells CASSLRTGPDEQYF. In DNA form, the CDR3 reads TGTGCCAGCAGCCTGCGGACAGGCCCGGACGAGCAGTACTTC.

As DNA, the CDR3 is TGTGCCAGCAGTGAGGGACTAGCGGACTACGAGCAGTACTTC. As protein: CASSEGLADYEQYF. V usage is TRBV25-1 and J usage is TRBJ2-7; TRBD2 agrees at 11 bases. Germline CDR1 MGHDK, CDR2 SYGVNS. Trimming removed 3 bases from V and 3 bases from J; junction bases left unmatched: 1. This CDR3 has 14 amino acids.

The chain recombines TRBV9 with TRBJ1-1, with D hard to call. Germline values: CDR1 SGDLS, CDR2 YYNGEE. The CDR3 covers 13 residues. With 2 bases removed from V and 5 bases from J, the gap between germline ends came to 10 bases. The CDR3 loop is CASSVNGRTEAFF. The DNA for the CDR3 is TGTGCCAGCAGCGTCAATGGGCGGACTGAAGCTTTCTTT. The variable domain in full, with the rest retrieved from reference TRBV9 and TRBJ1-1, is DSGVTQTPKHLITATGQRVTLRCSPRSGDLSVYWYQQSLDQGLQFLIQYYNGEERAKGNILERFSAQQFPDLHSELNLSSLELGDSALYFCASSVNGRTEAFFGQGTRLTVV.

CDR3 residues: CATSRINRDAGELFF. CDR3 coding DNA: TGTGCCACCAGCAGAATAAATCGGGACGCCGGGGAGCTGTTTTTT. V and J are TRBV15 and TRBJ2-2; D tentatively reads TRBD1 or TRBD2 (5 bases each). The CDR3 consists of 15 residues. Germline V gene data show CDR1 as LNHNV and CDR2 as YYDKDF (reference sequence). The V end lost 2 bases, the J end lost 6 bases, and 13 bases lay between the germline ends. Supplemented by reference TRBV15 and TRBJ2-2, the full variable domain reads DAMVIQNPRYQVTQFGKPVTLSCSQTLNHNVMYWYQQKSSQAPKLLFHYYDKDFNNEADTPDNFQSRRPNTSFCFLDIRSPGLGDTAMYLCATSRINRDAGELFFGEGSRLTVL.

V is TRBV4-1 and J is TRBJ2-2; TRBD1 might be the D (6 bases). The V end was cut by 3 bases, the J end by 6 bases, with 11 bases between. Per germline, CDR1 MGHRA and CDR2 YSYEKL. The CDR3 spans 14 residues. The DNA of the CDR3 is TGCGCCAGCAGCCAGGACAGAGTACCCGGGGAGCTGTTTTTT. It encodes CASSQDRVPGELFF.